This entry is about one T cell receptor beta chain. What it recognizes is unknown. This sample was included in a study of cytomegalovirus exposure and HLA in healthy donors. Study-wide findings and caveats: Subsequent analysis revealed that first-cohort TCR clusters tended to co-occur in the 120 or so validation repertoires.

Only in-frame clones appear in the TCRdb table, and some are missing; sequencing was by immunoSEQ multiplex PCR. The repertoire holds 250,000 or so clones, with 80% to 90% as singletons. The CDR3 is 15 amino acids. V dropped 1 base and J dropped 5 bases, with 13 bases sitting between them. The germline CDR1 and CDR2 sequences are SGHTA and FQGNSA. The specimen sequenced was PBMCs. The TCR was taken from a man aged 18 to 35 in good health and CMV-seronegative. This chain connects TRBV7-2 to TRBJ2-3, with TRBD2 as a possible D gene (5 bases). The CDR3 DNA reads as TGTGCCAGCAGCTTAGGACGCAACCGGGGAGATACGCAGTATTTT. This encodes CASSLGRNRGDTQYF.